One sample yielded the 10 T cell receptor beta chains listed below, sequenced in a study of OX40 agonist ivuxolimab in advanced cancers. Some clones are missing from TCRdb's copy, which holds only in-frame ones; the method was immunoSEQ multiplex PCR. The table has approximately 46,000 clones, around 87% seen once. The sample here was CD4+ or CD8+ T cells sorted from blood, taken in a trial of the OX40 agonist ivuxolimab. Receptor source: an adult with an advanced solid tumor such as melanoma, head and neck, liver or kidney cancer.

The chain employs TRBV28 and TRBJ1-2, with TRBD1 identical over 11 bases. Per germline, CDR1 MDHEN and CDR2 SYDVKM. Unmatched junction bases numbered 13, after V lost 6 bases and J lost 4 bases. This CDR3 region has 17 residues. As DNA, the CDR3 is TGTGCCAGCAGCCCCGGGACAGGGGGGACTCGGAGCTATGGCTACACCTTC. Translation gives CASSPGTGGTRSYGYTF.

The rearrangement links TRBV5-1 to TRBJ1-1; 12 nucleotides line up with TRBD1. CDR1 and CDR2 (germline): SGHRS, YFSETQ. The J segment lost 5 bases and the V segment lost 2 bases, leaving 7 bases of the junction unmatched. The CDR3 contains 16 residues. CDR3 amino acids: CASSFSGTGGVTEAFF. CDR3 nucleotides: TGCGCCAGCAGCTTCTCCGGGACAGGGGGCGTGACTGAAGCTTTCTTT.

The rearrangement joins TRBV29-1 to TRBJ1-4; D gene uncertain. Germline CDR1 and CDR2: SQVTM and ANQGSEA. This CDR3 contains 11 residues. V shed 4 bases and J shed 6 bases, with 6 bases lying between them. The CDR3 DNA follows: TGCAGCGTTGGATCATATGAAAAACTGTTTTTT. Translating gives CSVGSYEKLFF. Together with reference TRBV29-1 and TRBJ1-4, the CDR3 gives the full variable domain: SAVISQKPSRDICQRGTSLTIQCQVDSQVTMMFWYRQQPGQSLTLIATANQGSEATYESGFVIDKFPISRPNLTFSTLTVSNMSPEDSSIYLCSVGSYEKLFFGSGTQLSVL.

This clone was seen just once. The CDR3 DNA follows: TGTGCCAGCAGCATCCCTAGCGGGGGGGCGCTGAGAGAGACCCAGTACTTC. Its protein product is CASSIPSGGALRETQYF. The chain links TRBV7-6 to TRBJ2-5; 12 bases are a match to TRBD2. The CDR3 consists of 17 residues. Trimming took 5 bases from V and 4 from J; bases not matched to a gene: 11. Germline CDR1 and CDR2: SGHVS and FNYEAQ.

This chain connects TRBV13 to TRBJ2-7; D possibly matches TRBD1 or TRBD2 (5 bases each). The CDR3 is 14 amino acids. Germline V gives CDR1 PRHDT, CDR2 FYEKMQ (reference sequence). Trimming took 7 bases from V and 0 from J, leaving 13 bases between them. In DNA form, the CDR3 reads TGTGCCAGCAAGAGGGGCACCTACTCCTACGAGCAGTACTTC. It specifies CASKRGTYSYEQYF.

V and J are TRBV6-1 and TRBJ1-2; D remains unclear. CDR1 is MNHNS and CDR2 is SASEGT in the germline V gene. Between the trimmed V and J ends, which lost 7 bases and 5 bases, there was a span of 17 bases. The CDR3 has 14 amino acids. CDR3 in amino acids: CASTQTDPRYGYTF. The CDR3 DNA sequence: TGTGCCAGCACCCAAACGGACCCTCGGTATGGCTACACCTTC.

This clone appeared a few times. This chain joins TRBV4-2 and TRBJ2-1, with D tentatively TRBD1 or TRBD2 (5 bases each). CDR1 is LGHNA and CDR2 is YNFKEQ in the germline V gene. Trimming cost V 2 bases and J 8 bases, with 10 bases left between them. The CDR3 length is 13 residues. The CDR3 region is CASSQPGPYEQFF. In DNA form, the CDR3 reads TGTGCCAGCAGCCAACCGGGACCCTATGAGCAGTTCTTC.

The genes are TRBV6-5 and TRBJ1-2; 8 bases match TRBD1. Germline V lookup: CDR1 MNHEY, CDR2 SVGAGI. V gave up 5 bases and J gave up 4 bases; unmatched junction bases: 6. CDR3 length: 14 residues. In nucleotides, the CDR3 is TGTGCCAGCAGTCTCCGGACAGGGAGCTATGGCTACACCTTC. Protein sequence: CASSLRTGSYGYTF.

Written as DNA, the CDR3 is TGTGCCAGCAGCCAAACGGGGTCCTATAATTCACCCCTCCACTTT. It translates to CASSQTGSYNSPLHF. The rearrangement links TRBV5-4 to TRBJ1-6; D gene uncertain. This CDR3 comprises 15 residues. The V end was cut by 4 bases, the J end by 1 base, with 9 bases between. Germline V gene lookup returns CDR1 SGHNT and CDR2 YYREEE (reference sequence).

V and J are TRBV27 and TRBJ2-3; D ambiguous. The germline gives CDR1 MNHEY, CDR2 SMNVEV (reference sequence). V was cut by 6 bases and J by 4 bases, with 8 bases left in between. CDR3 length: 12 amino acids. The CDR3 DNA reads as TGTGCCAGCAGACTCGGAGCAGATACGCAGTATTTT. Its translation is CASRLGADTQYF.